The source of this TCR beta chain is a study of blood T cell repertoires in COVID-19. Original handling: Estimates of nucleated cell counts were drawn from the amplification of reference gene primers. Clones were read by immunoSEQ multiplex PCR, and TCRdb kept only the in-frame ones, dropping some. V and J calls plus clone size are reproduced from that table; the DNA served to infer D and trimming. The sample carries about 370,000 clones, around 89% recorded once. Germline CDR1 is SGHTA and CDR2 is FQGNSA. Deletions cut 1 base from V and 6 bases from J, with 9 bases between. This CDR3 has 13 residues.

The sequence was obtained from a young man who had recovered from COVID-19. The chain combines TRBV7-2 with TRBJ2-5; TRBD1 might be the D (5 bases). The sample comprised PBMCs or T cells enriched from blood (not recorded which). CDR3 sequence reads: CASSLVGQKTQYF. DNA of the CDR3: TGTGCCAGCAGCTTAGTGGGGCAAAAGACCCAGTACTTC.